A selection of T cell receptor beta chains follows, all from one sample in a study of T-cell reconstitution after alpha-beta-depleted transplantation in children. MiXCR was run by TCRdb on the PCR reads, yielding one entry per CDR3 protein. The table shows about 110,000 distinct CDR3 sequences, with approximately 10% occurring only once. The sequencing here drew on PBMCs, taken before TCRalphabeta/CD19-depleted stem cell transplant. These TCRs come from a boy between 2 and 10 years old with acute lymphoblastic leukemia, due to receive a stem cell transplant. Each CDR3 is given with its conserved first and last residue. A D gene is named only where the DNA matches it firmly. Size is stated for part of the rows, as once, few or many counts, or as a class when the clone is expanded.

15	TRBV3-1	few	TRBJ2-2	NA	CASSQWRANTGELFF	TGTGCCAGCAGCCAATGGCGCGCGAACACCGGGGAGCTGTTTTTT
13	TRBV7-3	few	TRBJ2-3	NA	CASSGGNTDTQYF	TGTGCCAGCAGCGGTGGTAACACAGATACGCAGTATTTT
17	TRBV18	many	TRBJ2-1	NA	CASSPRGVSGDYNEQFF	TGTGCCAGCTCACCACGGGGGGTTTCGGGAGATTACAATGAGCAGTTCTTC
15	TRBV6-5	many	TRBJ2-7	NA	CASSRGGQGTHEQYF	TGTGCCAGCAGCCGGGGGGGACAGGGTACCCACGAGCAGTACTTC
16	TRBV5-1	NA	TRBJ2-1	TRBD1	CASSPGVGGAWNEQFF	TGCGCCAGCAGCCCCGGCGTAGGGGGCGCTTGGAATGAGCAGTTCTTC
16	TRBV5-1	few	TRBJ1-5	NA	CASSLGAGDSNQPQHF	TGCGCCAGCAGCTTGGGTGCGGGGGATAGCAATCAGCCCCAGCATTTT
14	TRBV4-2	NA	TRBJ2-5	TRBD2	CAMGPGLREGTQYF	TGTGCCATGGGCCCCGGGCTCCGGGAGGGGACCCAGTACTTC
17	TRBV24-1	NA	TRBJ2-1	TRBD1	CATSDLDDREAENEQFF	TGTGCCACCAGTGATTTAGACGACAGGGAAGCAGAAAATGAGCAGTTCTTC
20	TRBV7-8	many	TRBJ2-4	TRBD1	CASSFSPGQGILLAKNIQYF	TGTGCCAGCAGCTTTAGTCCTGGACAGGGGATATTACTAGCCAAAAACATTCAGTACTTC
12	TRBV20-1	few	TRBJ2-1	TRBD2	CSAGDGRSEQFF	TGCAGTGCCGGGGACGGGAGGAGTGAGCAGTTCTTC
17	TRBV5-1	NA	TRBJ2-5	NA	CASRRTGTGGQRETQYF	TGCGCCAGCAGGAGGACTGGAACGGGAGGACAGAGGGAGACCCAGTACTTC
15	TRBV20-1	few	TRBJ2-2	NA	CSARSGGRDTGELFF	TGCAGTGCTAGGTCGGGGGGCAGGGACACCGGGGAGCTGTTTTTT
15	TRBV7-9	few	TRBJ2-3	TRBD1	CASSTPTGGGDTQYF	TGTGCCAGCAGCACACCGACAGGGGGGGGAGATACGCAGTATTTT
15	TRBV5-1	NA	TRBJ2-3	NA	CASSLVASNTDTQYF	TGCGCCAGCAGCTTGGTTGCCTCAAACACAGATACGCAGTATTTT
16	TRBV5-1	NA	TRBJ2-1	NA	CASSLDGTRAYNEQFF	TGCGCCAGCAGCTTGGATGGGACCAGGGCCTACAATGAGCAGTTCTTC
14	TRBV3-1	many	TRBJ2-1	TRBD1	CASSPWDRGQEQFF	TGTGCCAGCAGCCCTTGGGACAGGGGGCAGGAGCAGTTCTTC
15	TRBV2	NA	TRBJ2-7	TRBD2	CASSPGTSATYEQYF	TGTGCCAGCAGCCCCGGGACTAGCGCTACCTACGAGCAGTACTTC
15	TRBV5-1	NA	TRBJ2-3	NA	CASSLGGPGTDTQYF	TGCGCCAGCAGCTTGGGAGGGCCCGGCACAGATACGCAGTATTTT
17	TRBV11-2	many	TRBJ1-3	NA	CASSLYATGGSGNTIYF	TGTGCCAGCAGCTTATATGCGACGGGAGGCTCCGGAAACACCATATATTTT
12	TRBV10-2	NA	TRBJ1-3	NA	CASSTGRNTIYF	TGCGCCAGCAGTACAGGACGAAACACCATATATTTT
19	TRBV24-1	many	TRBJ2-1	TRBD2	CATAPGRSLGSGENDEQFF	TGTGCCACCGCCCCCGGCAGATCCCTAGGGAGCGGGGAGAACGATGAGCAGTTCTTC
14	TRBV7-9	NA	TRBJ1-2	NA	CASSVDGRLYGYTF	TGTGCCAGCAGCGTGGACGGGCGACTCTATGGCTACACCTTC
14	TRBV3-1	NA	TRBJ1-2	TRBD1	CASSHRQGDYGYTF	TGTGCCAGCAGCCATAGACAGGGGGACTATGGCTACACCTTC
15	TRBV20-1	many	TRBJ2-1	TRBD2	CSARDKGLAYNEQFF	TGCAGTGCTAGAGATAAAGGACTAGCCTACAATGAGCAGTTCTTC
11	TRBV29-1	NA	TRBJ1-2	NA	CSVEGSWGYTF	TGCAGCGTTGAAGGGTCCTGGGGCTACACCTTC
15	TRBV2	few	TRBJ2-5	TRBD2	CASSEFASGRETQYF	TGTGCCAGCAGTGAATTTGCTAGCGGGAGAGAGACCCAGTACTTC
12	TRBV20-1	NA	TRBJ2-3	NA	CSARKKGDTQYF	TGCAGTGCTAGAAAGAAGGGAGATACGCAGTATTTT
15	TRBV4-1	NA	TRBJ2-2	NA	CASSQRSASSGELFF	TGCGCCAGCAGCCAAAGGTCAGCCTCATCCGGGGAGCTGTTTTTT
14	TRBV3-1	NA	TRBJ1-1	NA	CASSRTVLNTEAFF	TGTGCCAGCAGCCGGACAGTGCTGAACACTGAAGCTTTCTTT
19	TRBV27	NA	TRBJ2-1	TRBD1	CASREPRTLQGPGGNEQFF	TGTGCCAGCAGGGAACCGCGAACCTTACAGGGGCCCGGAGGCAATGAGCAGTTCTTC
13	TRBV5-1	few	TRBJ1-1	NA	CASSNTENTEAFF	TGCGCCAGCAGCAATACAGAAAACACTGAAGCTTTCTTT
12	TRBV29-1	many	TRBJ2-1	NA	CSVSGGYNEQFF	TGCAGCGTCAGTGGTGGCTACAATGAGCAGTTCTTC
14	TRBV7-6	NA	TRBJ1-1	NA	CASSLVPLNTEAFF	TGTGCCAGCAGCTTGGTGCCCTTGAACACTGAAGCTTTCTTT
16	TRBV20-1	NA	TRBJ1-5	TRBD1	CSAREMGTGLNQPQHF	TGCAGTGCTAGAGAAATGGGGACAGGGCTAAATCAGCCCCAGCATTTT
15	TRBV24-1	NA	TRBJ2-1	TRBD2	CATSDSGLASDEQFF	TGTGCCACCAGTGATTCGGGACTAGCGTCTGATGAGCAGTTCTTC
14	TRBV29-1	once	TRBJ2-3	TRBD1	CSVDVAGGSGTQYF	TGCAGCGTTGATGTGGCAGGGGGATCAGGTACGCAGTATTTT
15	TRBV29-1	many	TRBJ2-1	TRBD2	CSVHGTSGRYNEQFF	TGCAGCGTCCATGGGACTAGCGGGCGATACAATGAGCAGTTCTTC
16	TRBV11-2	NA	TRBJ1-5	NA	CASSPAGFYSNQPQHF	TGTGCCAGCAGCCCGGCGGGCTTCTATAGCAATCAGCCCCAGCATTTT
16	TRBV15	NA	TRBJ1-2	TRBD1	CATSRTQGVANYGYTF	TGTGCCACCAGCCGAACTCAGGGGGTAGCTAACTATGGCTACACCTTC
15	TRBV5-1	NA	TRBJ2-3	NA	CASSFNSLSTDTQYF	TGCGCCAGCAGCTTCAACAGCCTGAGCACAGATACGCAGTATTTT
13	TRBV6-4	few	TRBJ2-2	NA	CASSDVQTGELFF	TGTGCCAGCAGTGACGTCCAGACCGGGGAGCTGTTTTTT
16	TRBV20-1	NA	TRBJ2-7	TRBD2	CSARDGFSGSSYEQYF	TGCAGTGCTAGAGATGGGTTTAGCGGGAGCTCCTACGAGCAGTACTTC
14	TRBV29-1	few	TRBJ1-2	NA	CSVEGWPPNYGYTF	TGCAGCGTTGAAGGGTGGCCTCCGAACTATGGCTACACCTTC
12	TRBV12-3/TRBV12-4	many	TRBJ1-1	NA	CASSFGNTEAFF	TGTGCCAGCAGTTTCGGGAACACTGAAGCTTTCTTT
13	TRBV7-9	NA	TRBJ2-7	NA	CASISSGPYEQYF	TGTGCCAGCATAAGTAGCGGACCCTACGAGCAGTACTTC
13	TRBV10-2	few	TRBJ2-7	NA	CASCSGRVYEQYF	TGCGCCAGCTGTTCGGGGAGAGTCTACGAGCAGTACTTC
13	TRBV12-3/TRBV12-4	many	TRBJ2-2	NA	CASSFGRAGELFF	TGTGCCAGCAGTTTCGGACGGGCCGGGGAGCTGTTTTTT
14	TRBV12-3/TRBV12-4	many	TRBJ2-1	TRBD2	CASSLPGGRNEQFF	TGTGCCAGCAGTCTCCCGGGGGGACGGAATGAGCAGTTCTTC
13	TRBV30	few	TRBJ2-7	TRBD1	CACPGQGAYEQYF	TGTGCCTGTCCCGGACAGGGGGCCTACGAGCAGTACTTC
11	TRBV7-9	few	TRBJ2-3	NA	CASSLQEPTGF	TGTGCCAGCAGCTTGCAAGAACCAACAGGGTTT
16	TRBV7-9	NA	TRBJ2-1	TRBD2	CASSLVTGGSRNEQFF	TGTGCCAGCAGCTTAGTGACGGGAGGTTCCAGAAATGAGCAGTTCTTC
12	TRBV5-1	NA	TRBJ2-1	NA	CASSQTWEEQFF	TGCGCCAGCAGTCAGACCTGGGAGGAGCAGTTCTTC
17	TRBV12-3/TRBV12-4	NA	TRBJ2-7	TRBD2	CASSLGQGLAGGWEQYF	TGTGCCAGCAGTTTGGGACAGGGACTAGCGGGAGGGTGGGAGCAGTACTTC
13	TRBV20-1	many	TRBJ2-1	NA	CSATPGPTSGPFF	TGCAGTGCTACTCCCGGGCCCACCTCTGGGCCGTTCTTC
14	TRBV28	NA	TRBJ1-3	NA	CASTPTTSGNTIYF	TGTGCCAGCACCCCGACAACCTCTGGAAACACCATATATTTT
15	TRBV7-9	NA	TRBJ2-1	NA	CASSSSSNSYNEQFF	TGTGCCAGCAGCTCTAGTTCAAACTCCTACAATGAGCAGTTCTTC
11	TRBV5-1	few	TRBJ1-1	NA	CASSLGGEAFF	TGCGCCAGCAGCTTGGGGGGCGAAGCTTTCTTT
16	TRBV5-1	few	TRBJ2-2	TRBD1	CASSAQTGGNTGELFF	TGCGCCAGCAGCGCGCAGACAGGGGGGAACACCGGGGAGCTGTTTTTT
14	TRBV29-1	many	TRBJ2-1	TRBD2	CSGQTSVTRNEQFF	TGCAGCGGACAGACTAGCGTCACCCGCAATGAGCAGTTCTTC
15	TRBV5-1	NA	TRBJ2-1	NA	CASSPPMDGYNEQFF	TGCGCCAGCAGCCCCCCAATGGACGGATACAATGAGCAGTTCTTC